This TCR beta chain was retrieved from a study of monozygotic twins with inflammatory bowel disease. From germline, CDR1 is SGHTA and CDR2 FQGNSA. This CDR3 is 16 amino acids long. No T cells were sorted before total RNA was taken from whole blood. A 6-nucleotide sample barcode was carried by the UMIs, which template switching added. TCRdb re-analyzed the 5' RACE reads; it lists each CDR3 protein once, without DNA. Its listing shows fewer than 550,000 distinct CDR3 sequences. Overall study findings and caveats: Twins with IBD were found to have lower TCRbeta diversity (inverse Simpson) than healthy co-twins.

About this clonotype itself: Its antigen is still unknown.

The receptor was derived from a human donor with ulcerative colitis or Crohn's disease, or a healthy co-twin of an affected twin (not recorded which). The material sequenced was blood. This rearrangement joins TRBV7-2 to TRBJ1-5; the D gene TCRdb calls, TRBD1, cannot be checked with no DNA. CDR3 sequence reads: CASSLAGQGVNQPQHF. Looking up the rest from reference TRBV7-2 and TRBJ1-5 gives the full variable domain: GAGVSQSPSNKVTEKGKDVELRCDPISGHTALYWYRQSLGQGLEFLIYFQGNSAPDKSGLPSDRFSAERTGGSVSTLTIQRTQQEDSAVYLCASSLAGQGVNQPQHFGDGTRLSIL.